Below, 10 T cell receptor beta chains from the same sample are listed, as sequenced in a study of T cells in Graves' hyperthyroidism and ophthalmopathy. The source material, RNA transcripts, was used to amplify TCR beta CDR3 regions. First-round RT-PCR targeting the TCR CDR3 was performed with the HTBI primer set. TCRdb processed the multiplex PCR reads anew with MiXCR; each CDR3 protein has one entry. The profile shows 270,000 or so distinct CDR3 sequences, roughly 15% of them singletons. Sequences were obtained from blood. The receptors were gathered from a woman in her forties or fifties with Graves' hyperthyroidism that later progressed to Graves' ophthalmopathy.

The V gene is TRBV6-1, the J gene TRBJ2-2; no firm D call. In germline, CDR1 is MNHNS, CDR2 SASEGT. The CDR3 contains 12 residues. V was clipped by 11 bases and J by 1 base, with 8 bases between them. The CDR3 here is CAVDLNTGELFF. The CDR3 DNA reads TGTGCCGTCGACCTGAACACCGGGGAGCTGTTTTTT.

This clonotype was seen at least ten times. The J gene is TRBJ2-7, the V gene TRBV3-1; D perhaps matches TRBD2 (5 bases). Trimming took 0 bases from V and 3 from J, leaving 12 bases between them. CDR1 and CDR2 from the germline V gene are LGHDT and YNNKEL (reference sequence). This CDR3 is built from 15 residues. The CDR3 DNA sequence: TGTGCCAGCAGCCAAGACGCCAGAGGGATCTACGAGCAGTACTTC. This translates into CASSQDARGIYEQYF.

This clonotype was picked up many times. The J gene is TRBJ2-3, the V gene TRBV2, with TRBD2 as a possible D gene (5 bases). V dropped 6 bases and J dropped 3 bases, with 10 bases sitting between them. Germline CDR1 is SNHLY and CDR2 is FYNNEI. This CDR3 spans 13 amino acids. In DNA form, the CDR3 reads TGTGCCAGCAGCCAAGAGGGTACAGATACGCAGTATTTT. Protein: CASSQEGTDTQYF.

This clonotype was counted at least ten times. The V call is TRBV20-1, the J call TRBJ1-1, with unresolved D. V lost 5 bases and J 0 bases, leaving 13 bases between the germline ends. Germline loops: CDR1 DFQATT, CDR2 SNEGSKA (reference sequence). The CDR3 consists of 14 residues. CDR3 DNA: TGCAGTGCTCCCCACCCCGGGGTGAACACTGAAGCTTTCTTT. Protein product: CSAPHPGVNTEAFF.

At least ten counts were recorded for this clonotype. The chain's CDR3 is CASSLLAGPDTQYF. CDR3 coding DNA: TGTGCCAGCAGCTTGCTAGCGGGACCAGATACGCAGTATTTT. The rearrangement joins TRBV7-3 to TRBJ2-3; TRBD2 agrees at 9 bases. The V gene's germline CDR1 is SGHTA and CDR2 FQGTGA. V lost 3 bases to trimming and J lost 4 bases; unmatched junction nucleotides: 2. This CDR3 is built from 14 residues.

In this sample, this clonotype turned up many times. The chain joins TRBV28 to TRBJ2-7; 11 bases are shared with TRBD2. The CDR3 length is 15 residues. CDR1 MDHEN and CDR2 SYDVKM come from the germline V gene. Trimming took 3 bases from V and 2 from J; bases not matched to a gene: 3. The CDR3 region has the DNA TGTGCCAGCAGTTTTTCGGGACTAGCGGCCTACGAGCAGTACTTC. Translated: CASSFSGLAAYEQYF.

J is TRBJ1-5 and V is TRBV27, with D perhaps matching TRBD1 (5 bases). Germline CDR1 is MNHEY and CDR2 is SMNVEV (reference sequence). Trimming shortened V by 10 bases and J by 4 bases, and 14 bases separated the two germline ends. The CDR3 has 13 amino acids. The CDR3 region has the DNA TGTGCCACTTCAGGGACTTCAAATCAGCCCCAGCATTTT. It codes for CATSGTSNQPQHF.

This clonotype has a count of ten or more. The rearrangement uses TRBV11-2 and TRBJ2-1; TRBD1 matches 8 bases. The trim removed 0 bases at V and 1 base at J, leaving 2 bases unmatched. CDR3 length: 16 amino acids. Germline V gene data show CDR1 as SGHAT and CDR2 as FQNNGV. The CDR3 bases are TGTGCCAGCAGCTTAGATCAGGGGGCTTCCTACAATGAGCAGTTCTTC. This gives the protein CASSLDQGASYNEQFF.

This clonotype showed up many times. The rearrangement joins TRBV11-2 to TRBJ2-3, with 9 bases that match TRBD2. J lost 0 bases, V lost 5 bases, and 12 bases had no gene match. The CDR3 is 18 residues long. Germline CDR1 SGHAT, CDR2 FQNNGV. The CDR3 region is CASSRGTSFFSSTDTQYF. Written as DNA, the CDR3 is TGTGCCAGCAGCCGTGGGACTAGCTTTTTTTCTAGCACAGATACGCAGTATTTT.

This clonotype has a count of ten or more. The chain links TRBV19 to TRBJ2-2; 8 nucleotides agree with TRBD1. Germline V gene lookup returns CDR1 LNHDA and CDR2 SQIVND (reference sequence). V gave up 3 bases and J gave up 0 bases; unmatched junction bases: 9. This CDR3 is 18 amino acids long. The CDR3 DNA reads as TGTGCCAGTAGTATGAGGGGACAGGCTCTCGCGAACACCGGGGAGCTGTTTTTT. It translates to CASSMRGQALANTGELFF.